The 20 T cell receptor beta chains in this list originate from one sample, sequenced in a study of T cell repertoires in ileal Crohn's disease. Profiling relied on immunoSEQ multiplex PCR, and the TCRdb table lists in-frame clones only, not all of them. The data hold 11,000 or so clones, with about four fifths observed a single time. Regarding time point: neoterminal ileum biopsy at postoperative endoscopy, about 6 months after surgery. Sequenced: ileal tissue. These receptors all stem from an adult with Crohn's disease.

The CDR3 sequence is CASSYSYLGETEAFF. DNA for the CDR3: TGTGCCAGCAGTTACTCGTATCTCGGAGAAACTGAAGCTTTCTTT. This chain uses TRBV6-5 with TRBJ1-1; D is undetermined. Trimming removed 0 bases from V and 5 bases from J, with 13 bases in between. Germline V CDR1 and CDR2: MNHEY, SVGAGI. The CDR3 spans 15 residues.

The V call is TRBV2, the J call TRBJ1-4; TRBD1 matches at 9 bases. The germline V gene encodes CDR1 SNHLY and CDR2 FYNNEI. The CDR3 totals 18 residues. Trimming at V came to 6 bases and at J to 7 bases, leaving 18 bases not matched to a gene. CDR3: CASRERDRVFFSREKLFF. The CDR3 DNA sequence: TGTGCCAGCAGAGAGAGGGACAGGGTTTTCTTCTCTCGTGAAAAACTGTTTTTT.

By proportion, this clone is medium-sized (0.01 to 0.1%). This chain links TRBV5-4 with TRBJ1-4; D possibly corresponds to TRBD1 (5 bases). The CDR3 sequence is 14 residues long. Per germline, CDR1 SGHNT and CDR2 YYREEE (reference sequence). V gave up 4 bases and J gave up 3 bases, with 10 bases separating them. In DNA, the CDR3 is TGTGCCAGCAGCGTCCAGGGCCCTAATGAAAAACTGTTTTTT. Amino acid sequence: CASSVQGPNEKLFF.

V and J are TRBV5-6 and TRBJ2-7; D is possibly TRBD1 (5 bases). Germline V gives CDR1 SGHDT, CDR2 YYEEEE. The CDR3 covers 13 residues. Trimming removed 2 bases from V and 8 bases from J, with 14 bases in between. In DNA, the CDR3 is TGTGCCAGCAGCTTCAATATAGGGGTTCAGCAGTACTTC. This translates into CASSFNIGVQQYF.

The V gene is TRBV19, the J gene TRBJ1-2, with D possibly matching TRBD1 (5 bases). The germline V gene encodes CDR1 LNHDA and CDR2 SQIVND (reference sequence). The CDR3 consists of 15 residues. V was shortened by 6 bases and J by 4 bases, with 18 bases between the two germline ends. The CDR3: CASSDRDFETYGYTF. DNA for the CDR3: TGTGCCAGTAGCGACCGGGACTTTGAAACCTATGGCTACACCTTC.

The rearrangement links TRBV9 to TRBJ2-1; the D is unclear. Trimming stripped 0 bases from V and 3 bases from J, with 13 bases between. This CDR3 contains 16 residues. Germline CDR1 is SGDLS and CDR2 is YYNGEE. The CDR3 DNA sequence: TGTGCCAGCAGCGTAGAATGGCGACTGGGCTACAATGAGCAGTTCTTC. This translates into CASSVEWRLGYNEQFF.

This clone was recorded a few times. V usage is TRBV6-5 and J usage is TRBJ1-6; 7 bases match TRBD1. V gave up 4 bases and J gave up 6 bases; unmatched junction bases: 3. Germline CDR1 MNHEY, CDR2 SVGAGI. This CDR3 has 14 amino acids. CDR3 sequence: CASSSGQLNSPLHF. CDR3 in DNA: TGTGCCAGCAGTTCGGGACAGCTTAATTCACCCCTCCACTTT.

Comments on this clone: The identical CDR3 is also encoded by other nucleotide sequences in the sample. In DNA, the CDR3 is TGTGCCAGCAGCGACAGGTTCTATAATTCACCCCTCCACTTT. Translation: CASSDRFYNSPLHF. The rearrangement links TRBV25-1 to TRBJ1-6; D is perhaps TRBD1 (6 bases). Per germline, CDR1 MGHDK and CDR2 SYGVNS. The CDR3 has 14 residues. The V end lost 6 bases, the J end lost 3 bases, and 9 bases lay between the germline ends.

This sequence joins TRBV7-6 and TRBJ2-1; TRBD2 matches 11 bases. The V and J ends lost 3 bases and 8 bases, in that order; junction bases with no gene match: 6. Germline V gives CDR1 SGHVS, CDR2 FNYEAQ. The CDR3 runs to 15 residues. The CDR3 coding sequence is TGTGCCAGCAGCTTCAGGTCTAGCGGGGGGTATGAGCAGTTCTTC. Its protein is CASSFRSSGGYEQFF.

The rearrangement uses TRBV27 and TRBJ2-5, with 8 bases matching TRBD1. The DNA matches TRBJ2-7 better at its end, which makes the J call doubtful. Germline assignment: CDR1 MNHEY and CDR2 SMNVEV (reference sequence). The length of the CDR3 is 14 residues. DNA for the CDR3: TGTGCCAGCAGAAGGACAGGGCAGGACTACGAGCAGTACTTC. This sequence encodes CASRRTGQDYEQYF.

This clone was counted between two and nine times. The chain employs TRBV4-3 and TRBJ2-1; TRBD1 matches at 9 bases. Losses at the gene ends were 4 bases for V and 3 bases for J; bases not matched to a gene: 4. The germline V gene has CDR1 LGHNA and CDR2 YSLEER. The CDR3 has 15 amino acids. The CDR3, as DNA: TGCGCCAGCAGCCGGGCGACAGGGGGCTACAATGAGCAGTTCTTC. Translated, it gives CASSRATGGYNEQFF.

V gene TRBV30 combines with J gene TRBJ1-5; tentative D call: TRBD1 (5 bases). The germline CDR1 and CDR2 sequences are GTSNPN and SVGIG (reference sequence). V was pared by 0 bases and J by 5 bases, with 8 bases between. This CDR3 comprises 13 residues. CDR3 bases: TGTGCCTGGAGTGTACAGGCGGATCAGCCCCAGCATTTT. It codes for CAWSVQADQPQHF.

This clone was recorded a few times. The rearrangement joins TRBV19 to TRBJ1-2; D perhaps matches TRBD1 (5 bases). Trimming pared 0 bases from V and 5 bases from J, leaving 10 bases between. Germline V CDR1 and CDR2: LNHDA, SQIVND (reference sequence). This CDR3 is built from 14 residues. The CDR3 DNA sequence: TGTGCCAGTAGTATAGATCAGGGAAGGTATGGCTACACCTTC. Residues: CASSIDQGRYGYTF. The complete variable domain, with remaining parts taken from reference TRBV19 and TRBJ1-2, reads DGGITQSPKYLFRKEGQNVTLSCEQNLNHDAMYWYRQDPGQGLRLIYYSQIVNDFQKGDIAEGYSVSREKKESFPLTVTSAQKNPTAFYLCASSIDQGRYGYTFGSGTRLTVV.

This clone has a handful of counts. V usage is TRBV19 and J usage is TRBJ1-2; D unclear. V dropped 10 bases and J dropped 8 bases, with 20 bases sitting between them. The CDR3 extends over 13 amino acids. CDR1 LNHDA and CDR2 SQIVND come from the germline V gene (reference sequence). CDR3 sequence (DNA): TGTGCCACCCCAGTCCCGGGAAGAGGCGGCTACACCTTC. The encoded protein is CATPVPGRGGYTF.

The rearrangement links TRBV4-3 to TRBJ1-2, with unresolved D. Germline values: CDR1 LGHNA, CDR2 YSLEER. V was shortened by 0 bases and J by 7 bases, with 12 bases between the two germline ends. The CDR3 totals 14 residues. The CDR3 sequence is CASSQDGSVSGYTF. The CDR3 DNA reads TGCGCCAGCAGCCAAGATGGGAGTGTCTCTGGCTACACCTTC.

The chain combines TRBV2 with TRBJ1-1; the match to TRBD1 covers 7 bases. The CDR3 totals 16 residues. The junction had 14 bases not matched to a gene; V was cut back by 7 bases and J by 3 bases. Germline lookup yields CDR1 SNHLY and CDR2 FYNNEI. The DNA of the CDR3 is TGTGCCAGCATTGTCAGACCGGGACAGTCTTACACTGAAGCTTTCTTT. Amino acid sequence: CASIVRPGQSYTEAFF.

The chain uses TRBV14 and TRBJ2-7; tentatively, D is TRBD2 (6 bases). V gave up 6 bases and J gave up 3 bases, with 21 bases separating them. Germline CDR1 SGHDN, CDR2 FVKESK. The CDR3 has 16 residues. The CDR3 bases are TGTGCCAGCAGTCGCTCCCACGGGGCGGGATTCTACGAGCAGTACTTC. As protein: CASSRSHGAGFYEQYF.

This sequence joins TRBV6-1 and TRBJ1-1; D is uncertain. Trimming pared 4 bases from V and 6 bases from J, leaving 12 bases between. Germline V gives CDR1 MNHNS, CDR2 SASEGT. This CDR3 is built from 13 residues. DNA for the CDR3: TGTGCCAGCAGTGCCGGGAGTTTGTCTGAAGCTTTCTTT. It codes for CASSAGSLSEAFF.

The gene calls are TRBV11-2 and TRBJ2-1, with a weak D call TRBD2 (7 bases). V lost 5 bases and J lost 6, with 20 bases in between. CDR3 size: 16 residues. Germline V gene data show CDR1 as SGHAT and CDR2 as FQNNGV. This CDR3 is CASSNRLEGGSNEQFF. The CDR3, as DNA: TGTGCCAGCAGCAACCGACTAGAGGGGGGGAGCAATGAGCAGTTCTTC.

The rearrangement links TRBV6-4 to TRBJ2-1; the D is unclear. Germline lookup yields CDR1 MRHNA and CDR2 SNTAGT. V was cut by 3 bases and J by 6 bases, with 15 bases left in between. The CDR3 has 15 residues. Here the CDR3 DNA reads TGTGCCAGCAGTGAACGGATTAGTAGCTCCAATGAGCAGTTCTTC. Translation gives CASSERISSSNEQFF.